The rows below give T cell receptor beta chains drawn from one sample of a study of T cells in Graves' hyperthyroidism and ophthalmopathy. TCRdb processed the multiplex PCR reads anew with MiXCR; each CDR3 protein has one entry. The data show a few hundred thousand distinct CDR3 sequences, around 16% seen once. The specimen was blood. All receptors come from a woman in her forties or fifties with Graves' hyperthyroidism. CDR3s include the opening cysteine and the closing phenylalanine or tryptophan. D genes are given only for firm matches. A row's size may be missing; if present it is once, few, many or a size class.

j_call v_call clone_size d_call cdr3_aa cdr3_nt
TRBJ2-5 TRBV3-1 many . CASSYDRVQETQYF TGTGCCAGCAGCTACGACAGAGTCCAAGAGACCCAGTACTTC
TRBJ2-7 TRBV5-1 many . CASHNDGSYEQYF TGCGCCAGCCACAACGACGGATCCTACGAGCAGTACTTC
TRBJ2-3 TRBV5-1 many . CASSLWADTQYF TGCGCCAGCAGCTTATGGGCAGATACGCAGTATTTT
TRBJ2-5 TRBV29-1 . . CSVVGSETQYF TGCAGCGTTGTGGGTTCGGAGACCCAGTACTTC
TRBJ1-2 TRBV12-5 many TRBD1 CASGKGQDYYGYTF TGTGCTAGTGGTAAAGGACAGGATTACTATGGCTACACCTTC
TRBJ2-5 TRBV12-3/TRBV12-4 many . CASSPGQRSGGTYF TGTGCCAGCAGTCCGGGACAGAGAAGTGGGGGGACGTACTTC
TRBJ2-1 TRBV7-8 many TRBD2 CASRSTSGYNEQFF TGTGCCAGCAGAAGCACTAGCGGGTACAATGAGCAGTTCTTC
TRBJ1-1 TRBV7-9 many . CASSLDSYTEAFF TGTGCCAGCAGCTTAGATTCCTACACTGAAGCTTTCTTT
TRBJ1-1 TRBV28 . . CASSLLSTEAFF TGTGCCAGCAGTTTACTGTCTACTGAAGCTTTCTTT
TRBJ2-7 TRBV20-1 . TRBD2 CSGVTSGSTWEQYF TGCAGTGGCGTAACTAGCGGCAGTACTTGGGAGCAGTACTTC
TRBJ2-5 TRBV20-1 few TRBD2 CSARTSGREETQYF TGCAGTGCTAGAACTAGCGGGAGGGAAGAGACCCAGTACTTC
TRBJ2-5 TRBV28 . . CASSFRGVETQYF TGTGCCAGCAGTTTTCGCGGGGTCGAGACCCAGTACTTC
TRBJ2-1 TRBV5-1 many TRBD2 CASSRTSGRANEQFF TGCGCCAGCAGCCGTACTAGCGGGAGGGCCAATGAGCAGTTCTTC
TRBJ1-1 TRBV12-5 . . CASGLLPYTEAFF TGTGCTAGTGGTTTATTACCCTACACTGAAGCTTTCTTT
TRBJ1-5 TRBV6-1 many . CASRDGRNQPQHF TGTGCCAGCCGCGACGGTCGCAATCAGCCCCAGCATTTT
TRBJ2-1 TRBV12-3/TRBV12-4 . TRBD2 CASSLREGPWTSSTSEQFF TGTGCCAGCAGTTTGCGGGAGGGGCCTTGGACTAGCAGTACCTCGGAGCAGTTCTTC
TRBJ1-4 TRBV6-1 . TRBD1 CASSFGTARNEKLFF TGTGCCAGCAGTTTCGGGACAGCGCGTAATGAAAAACTGTTTTTT
TRBJ2-7 TRBV30 . TRBD2 CAWSGSRSGNYYEQYF TGTGCCTGGAGCGGGAGTCGGAGCGGGAACTACTACGAGCAGTACTTC
TRBJ2-2 TRBV4-2 . . CASSQLVAENTGELFF TGTGCCAGCAGCCAACTGGTAGCGGAGAACACCGGGGAGCTGTTTTTT
TRBJ1-4 TRBV20-1 many . CSARDLRQSNEKLFF TGCAGTGCTAGAGATCTGCGACAGTCTAATGAAAAACTGTTTTTT
TRBJ2-1 TRBV28 many . CASSLRRTYNEQFF TGTGCCAGCAGTCTCCGGAGAACCTACAATGAGCAGTTCTTC
TRBJ2-2 TRBV7-9 many . CASSLWEQVTGELFF TGTGCCAGCAGCTTGTGGGAGCAGGTCACCGGGGAGCTGTTTTTT
TRBJ1-1 TRBV3-1 . . CASSLLGPGEAFF TGTGCCAGCAGCCTTTTGGGACCAGGTGAAGCTTTCTTT
TRBJ2-3 TRBV15 many TRBD1 CATSRDAGTGDDTQYF TGTGCCACCAGCAGAGATGCCGGGACAGGGGACGATACGCAGTATTTT
TRBJ2-2 TRBV5-6 many TRBD1 CASSLGQGDTGELFF TGTGCCAGCAGCTTGGGACAGGGAGACACCGGGGAGCTGTTTTTT
TRBJ1-2 TRBV6-1 . . CASTGTRQGESYGYTF TGTGCCAGCACGGGAACCCGGCAGGGAGAATCCTATGGCTACACCTTC
TRBJ1-3 TRBV12-3/TRBV12-4 . TRBD1 CASSESGTGGNTIYF TGTGCCAGCAGTGAATCAGGGACAGGGGGAAACACCATATATTTT
TRBJ1-2 TRBV7-8 many TRBD1 CASSFQGADYGYTF TGTGCCAGCAGCTTTCAGGGGGCTGACTATGGCTACACCTTC
TRBJ2-7 TRBV4-1 few . CASSQDSTAFSYEQYF TGCGCCAGCAGCCAAGATTCAACAGCGTTCTCCTACGAGCAGTACTTC
TRBJ2-3 TRBV29-1 many . CSVGEADTQYF TGCAGCGTTGGGGAGGCAGATACGCAGTATTTT
TRBJ2-1 TRBV6-1 many . CASSRVSGMINEQFF TGTGCCAGCAGTCGCGTATCAGGGATGATCAATGAGCAGTTCTTC
TRBJ2-2 TRBV24-1 . TRBD2 CATRGSGRSTGELFF TGTGCCACCAGGGGTAGCGGGAGATCCACCGGGGAGCTGTTTTTT
TRBJ1-2 TRBV28 many . CASRVLQGGYTF TGTGCCAGCAGGGTTCTTCAAGGGGGCTACACCTTC
TRBJ2-5 TRBV20-1 many . CSARDPGVSETQYF TGCAGTGCTAGAGATCCCGGGGTGTCAGAGACCCAGTACTTC
TRBJ1-2 TRBV19 . . CASSPLSDGSGYTF TGTGCCAGTTCTCCCCTCTCTGATGGAAGTGGCTACACCTTC
TRBJ2-5 TRBV27 many TRBD1 CASSFIRGTGEQETQYF TGTGCCAGCAGTTTTATAAGGGGGACAGGGGAACAAGAGACCCAGTACTTC
TRBJ2-1 TRBV20-1 many TRBD2 CSIFRTSGTDEQFF TGCAGTATCTTCCGGACTAGCGGGACCGATGAGCAGTTCTTC
TRBJ1-2 TRBV28 many . CASSSVQDLYGYTF TGTGCCAGCAGTTCCGTCCAGGACCTCTATGGCTACACCTTC
TRBJ2-2 TRBV7-8 many . CASSWMGANTGELFF TGTGCCAGCAGCTGGATGGGGGCCAACACCGGGGAGCTGTTTTTT
TRBJ1-5 TRBV2 many TRBD1 CASGKQGNQPQHF TGTGCCAGCGGGAAACAGGGGAATCAGCCCCAGCATTTT
TRBJ2-7 TRBV30 once . CAWTPGGAYEQYF TGTGCCTGGACCCCTGGCGGGGCCTACGAGCAGTACTTC
TRBJ2-7 TRBV3-1 many . CASSQDGGAVYEQYF TGTGCCAGCAGCCAAGATGGGGGGGCGGTCTACGAGCAGTACTTC